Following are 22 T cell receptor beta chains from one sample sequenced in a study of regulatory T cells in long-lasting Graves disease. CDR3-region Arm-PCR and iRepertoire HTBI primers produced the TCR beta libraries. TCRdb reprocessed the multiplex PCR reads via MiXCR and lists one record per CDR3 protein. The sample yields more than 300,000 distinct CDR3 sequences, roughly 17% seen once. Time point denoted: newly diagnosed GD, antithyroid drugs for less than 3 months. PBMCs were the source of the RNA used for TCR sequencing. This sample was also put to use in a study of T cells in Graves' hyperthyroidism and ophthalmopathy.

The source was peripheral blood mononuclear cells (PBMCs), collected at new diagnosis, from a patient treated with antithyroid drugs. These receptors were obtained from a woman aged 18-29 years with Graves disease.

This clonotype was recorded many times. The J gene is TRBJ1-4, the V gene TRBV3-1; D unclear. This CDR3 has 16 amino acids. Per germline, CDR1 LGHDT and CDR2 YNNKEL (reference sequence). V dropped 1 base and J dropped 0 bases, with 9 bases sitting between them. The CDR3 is CASSQARTSTNEKLFF. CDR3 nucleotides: TGTGCCAGCAGCCAAGCCCGGACCTCAACTAATGAAAAACTGTTTTTT.

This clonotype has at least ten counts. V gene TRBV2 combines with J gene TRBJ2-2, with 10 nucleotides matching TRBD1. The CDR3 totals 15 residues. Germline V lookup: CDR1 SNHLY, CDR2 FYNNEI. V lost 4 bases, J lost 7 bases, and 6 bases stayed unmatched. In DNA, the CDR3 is TGTGCCAGCAGTGCAGACAGGGGGCATGGCGGGGAGCTGTTTTTT. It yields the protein CASSADRGHGGELFF.

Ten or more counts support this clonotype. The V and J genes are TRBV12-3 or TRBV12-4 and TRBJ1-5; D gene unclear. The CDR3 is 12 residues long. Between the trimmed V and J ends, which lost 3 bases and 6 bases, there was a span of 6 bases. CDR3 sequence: CASSLGVQPQHF. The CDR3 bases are TGTGCCAGCAGTTTGGGAGTTCAGCCCCAGCATTTT.

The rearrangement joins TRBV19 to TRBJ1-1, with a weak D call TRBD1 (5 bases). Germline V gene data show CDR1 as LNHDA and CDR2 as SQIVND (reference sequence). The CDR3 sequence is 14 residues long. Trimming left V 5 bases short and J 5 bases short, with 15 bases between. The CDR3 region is CASSPRDVWTEAFF. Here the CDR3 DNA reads TGTGCCAGTAGTCCCAGGGATGTTTGGACTGAAGCTTTCTTT.

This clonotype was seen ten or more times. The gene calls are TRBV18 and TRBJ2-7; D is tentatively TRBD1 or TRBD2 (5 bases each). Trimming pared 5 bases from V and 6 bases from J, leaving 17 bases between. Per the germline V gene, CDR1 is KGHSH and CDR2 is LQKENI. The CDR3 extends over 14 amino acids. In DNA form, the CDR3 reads TGTGCCAGCTCAGTAGGTGGCTGGGGGTTCGAGCAGTACTTC. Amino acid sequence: CASSVGGWGFEQYF. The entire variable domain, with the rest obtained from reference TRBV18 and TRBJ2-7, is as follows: NAGVMQNPRHLVRRRGQEARLRCSPMKGHSHVYWYRQLPEEGLKFMVYLQKENIIDESGMPKERFSAEFPKEGPSILRIQQVVRGDSAAYFCASSVGGWGFEQYFGPGTRLTVT.

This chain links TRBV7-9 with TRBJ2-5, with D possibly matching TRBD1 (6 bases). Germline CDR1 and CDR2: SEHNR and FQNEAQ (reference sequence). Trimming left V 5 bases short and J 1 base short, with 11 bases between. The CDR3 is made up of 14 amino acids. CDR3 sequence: CASSVRDIQETQYF. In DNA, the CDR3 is TGTGCCAGCAGCGTCCGGGACATCCAAGAGACCCAGTACTTC.

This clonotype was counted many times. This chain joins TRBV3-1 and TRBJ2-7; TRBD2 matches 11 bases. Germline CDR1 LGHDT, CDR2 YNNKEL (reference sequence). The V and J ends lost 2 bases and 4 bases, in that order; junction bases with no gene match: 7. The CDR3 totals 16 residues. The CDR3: CASSQTGLAGLYEQYF. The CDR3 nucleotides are TGTGCCAGCAGCCAAACCGGACTAGCGGGCTTATACGAGCAGTACTTC.

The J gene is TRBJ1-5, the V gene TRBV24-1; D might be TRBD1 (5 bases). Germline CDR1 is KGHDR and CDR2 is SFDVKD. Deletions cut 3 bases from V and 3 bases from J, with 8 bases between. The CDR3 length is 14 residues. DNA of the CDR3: TGTGCCACCAGTGATCCAGGGTTCAATCAGCCCCAGCATTTT. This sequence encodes CATSDPGFNQPQHF.

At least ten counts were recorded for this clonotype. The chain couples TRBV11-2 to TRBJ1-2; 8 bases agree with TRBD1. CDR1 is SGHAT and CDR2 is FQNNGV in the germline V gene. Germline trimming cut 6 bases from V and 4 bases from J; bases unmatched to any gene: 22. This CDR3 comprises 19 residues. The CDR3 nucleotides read TGTGCCAGCAGAGGACTCGGACAGGGCCATACTTCCCGATTCTATGGCTACACCTTC. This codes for CASRGLGQGHTSRFYGYTF.

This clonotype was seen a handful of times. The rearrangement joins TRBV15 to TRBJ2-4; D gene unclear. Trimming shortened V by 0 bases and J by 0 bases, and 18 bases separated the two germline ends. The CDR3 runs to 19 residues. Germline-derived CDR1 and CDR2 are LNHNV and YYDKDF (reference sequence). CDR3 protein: CATSRDLISSTIAKNIQYF. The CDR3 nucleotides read TGTGCCACCAGCAGAGATCTAATTTCGAGTACTATAGCCAAAAACATTCAGTACTTC.

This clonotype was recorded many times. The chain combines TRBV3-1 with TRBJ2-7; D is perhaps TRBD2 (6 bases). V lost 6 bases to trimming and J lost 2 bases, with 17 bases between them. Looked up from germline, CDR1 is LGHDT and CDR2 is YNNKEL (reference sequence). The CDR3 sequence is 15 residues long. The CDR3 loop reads CASSVGRERTYEQYF. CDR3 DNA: TGTGCCAGCAGTGTGGGCCGGGAGCGCACCTACGAGCAGTACTTC.

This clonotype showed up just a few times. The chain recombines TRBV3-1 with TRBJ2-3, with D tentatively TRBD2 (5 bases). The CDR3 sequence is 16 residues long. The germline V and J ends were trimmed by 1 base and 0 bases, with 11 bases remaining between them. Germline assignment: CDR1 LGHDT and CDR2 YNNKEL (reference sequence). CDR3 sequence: CASSQGGRTSTDTQYF. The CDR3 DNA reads TGTGCCAGCAGCCAAGGAGGGCGGACCAGCACAGATACGCAGTATTTT.

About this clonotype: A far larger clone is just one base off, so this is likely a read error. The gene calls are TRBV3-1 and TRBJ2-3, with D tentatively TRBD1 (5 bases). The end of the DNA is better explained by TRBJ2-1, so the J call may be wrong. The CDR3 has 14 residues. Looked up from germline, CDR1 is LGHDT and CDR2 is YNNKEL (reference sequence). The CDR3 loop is CSSSQGREADEQFF. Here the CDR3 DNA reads TGTTCCAGCAGCCAAGGCAGGGAAGCTGATGAGCAGTTCTTC.

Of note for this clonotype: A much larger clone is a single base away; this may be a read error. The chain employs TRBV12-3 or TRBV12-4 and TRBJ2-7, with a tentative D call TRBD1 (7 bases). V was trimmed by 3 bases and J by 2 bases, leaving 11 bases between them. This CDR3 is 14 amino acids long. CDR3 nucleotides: TGTGCCAGCAGTTTCGCCAGGGGGGCCTACGAGCAGTACTTC. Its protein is CASSFARGAYEQYF.

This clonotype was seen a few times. This CDR3 is CASSLLLAGREQYF. For the CDR3, the DNA is TGCGCCAGCAGCTTGTTACTAGCGGGACGCGAGCAGTACTTC. The V and J genes are TRBV5-1 and TRBJ2-7, with 10 bases fitting TRBD2. This CDR3 contains 14 residues. With V trimmed by 1 base and J by 6 bases, 4 bases remained unmatched. Germline V gene data show CDR1 as SGHRS and CDR2 as YFSETQ.

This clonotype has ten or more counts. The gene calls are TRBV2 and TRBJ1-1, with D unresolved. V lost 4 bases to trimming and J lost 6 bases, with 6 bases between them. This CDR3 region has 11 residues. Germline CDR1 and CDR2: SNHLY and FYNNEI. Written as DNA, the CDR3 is TGTGCCAGCAGTGTGTTCTCTGAAGCTTTCTTT. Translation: CASSVFSEAFF.

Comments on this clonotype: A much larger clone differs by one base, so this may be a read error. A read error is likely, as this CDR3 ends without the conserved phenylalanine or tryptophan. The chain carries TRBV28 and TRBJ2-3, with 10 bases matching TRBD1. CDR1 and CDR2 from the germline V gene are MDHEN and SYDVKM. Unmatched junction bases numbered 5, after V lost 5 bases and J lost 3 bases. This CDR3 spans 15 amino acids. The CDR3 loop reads CASSTPGQGTDTQYL. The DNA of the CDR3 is TGTGCCAGCAGTACCCCGGGACAGGGGACAGATACGCAGTATCTT.

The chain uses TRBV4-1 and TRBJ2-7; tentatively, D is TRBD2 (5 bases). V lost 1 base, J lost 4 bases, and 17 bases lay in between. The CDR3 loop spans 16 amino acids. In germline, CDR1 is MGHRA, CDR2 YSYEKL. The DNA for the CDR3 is TGCGCCAGCAGCCAAGTCGCGTCCGCCCGGGGTTACGAGCAGTACTTC. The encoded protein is CASSQVASARGYEQYF.

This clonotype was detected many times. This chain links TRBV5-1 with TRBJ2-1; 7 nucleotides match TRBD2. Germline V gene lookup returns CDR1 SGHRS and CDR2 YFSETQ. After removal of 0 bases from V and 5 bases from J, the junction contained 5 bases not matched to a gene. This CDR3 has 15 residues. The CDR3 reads CASSLDLADNNEQFF. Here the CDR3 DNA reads TGCGCCAGCAGCTTGGACCTAGCGGACAACAATGAGCAGTTCTTC. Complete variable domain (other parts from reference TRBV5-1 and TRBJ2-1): KAGVTQTPRYLIKTRGQQVTLSCSPISGHRSVSWYQQTPGQGLQFLFEYFSETQRNKGNFPGRFSGRQFSNSRSEMNVSTLELGDSALYLCASSLDLADNNEQFFGPGTRLTVL.

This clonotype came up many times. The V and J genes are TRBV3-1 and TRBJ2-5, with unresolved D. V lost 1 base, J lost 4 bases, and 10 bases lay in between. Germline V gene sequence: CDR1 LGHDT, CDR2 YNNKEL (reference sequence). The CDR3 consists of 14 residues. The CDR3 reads CASSQASVSETQYF. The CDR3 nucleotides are TGTGCCAGCAGCCAAGCCTCGGTTTCAGAGACCCAGTACTTC.

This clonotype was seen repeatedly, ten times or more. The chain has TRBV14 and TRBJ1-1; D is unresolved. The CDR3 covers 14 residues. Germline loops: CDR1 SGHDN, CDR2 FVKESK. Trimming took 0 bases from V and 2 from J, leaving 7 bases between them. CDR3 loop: CASSQEGGNTEAFF. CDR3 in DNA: TGTGCCAGCAGCCAAGAAGGCGGAAACACTGAAGCTTTCTTT.

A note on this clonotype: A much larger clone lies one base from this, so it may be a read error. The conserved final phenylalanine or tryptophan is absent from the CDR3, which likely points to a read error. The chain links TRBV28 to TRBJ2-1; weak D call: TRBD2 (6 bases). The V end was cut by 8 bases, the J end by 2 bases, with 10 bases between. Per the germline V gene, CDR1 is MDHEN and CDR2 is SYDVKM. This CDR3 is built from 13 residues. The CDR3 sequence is CASGTRTYNEQFS. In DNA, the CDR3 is TGTGCCAGCGGGACTCGCACCTACAATGAGCAGTTCTCC.